The T cell receptor (beta chain) described here comes from a study of regulatory and conventional T cells in RAG deficiency. The sorted conventional CD4+ T cells were CD25-low and CD127-high, with genomic DNA sequenced. Comment on this clone: Antigen specificity is unknown.

Overall study findings and caveats: Sorted Omenn CD25-high CD127-low cells may not be bona fide Tregs. Shannon entropy fell and Simpson indices rose in RAG-deficient patients. Shorter CDR3s in all patient subsets; >80% Treg-Tconv overlap in Omenn.

Data came from immunoSEQ multiplex PCR; TCRdb stores just in-frame clones and leaves some out. The table shows around 25,000 clones, with around 97% occurring only once. Germline CDR1 reads MNHEY; CDR2 reads SMNVEV (reference sequence). V lost 3 bases to trimming and J lost 6 bases, with 9 bases between them. The CDR3 runs 14 residues. The data also belong to a second study, concerning regulatory T cells. That paper states: Primers: 52 TRBV forward and 13 TRBJ reverse. Skewed V and J usage and few unique V-J pairs marked patient repertoires, most in Tregs.

This TCR came from a human donor in good health. The specimen sequenced was CD25- CD4+ T cells sorted from blood. The chain has TRBV27 and TRBJ1-6, with D maybe TRBD1 (5 bases). The CDR3 nucleotides read TGTGCCAGCAGTTTTGGGGACTTTAATTCACCCCTCCACTTT. Its protein product is CASSFGDFNSPLHF.